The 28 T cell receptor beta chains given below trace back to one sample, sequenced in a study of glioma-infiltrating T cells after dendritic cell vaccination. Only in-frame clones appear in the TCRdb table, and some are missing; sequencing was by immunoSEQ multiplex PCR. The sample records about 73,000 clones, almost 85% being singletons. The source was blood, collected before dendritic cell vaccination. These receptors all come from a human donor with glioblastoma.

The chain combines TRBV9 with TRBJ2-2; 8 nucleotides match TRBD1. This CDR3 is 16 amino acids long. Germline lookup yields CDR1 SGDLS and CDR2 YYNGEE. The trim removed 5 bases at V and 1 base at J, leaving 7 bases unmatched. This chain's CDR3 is CASRPTGTGNTGELFF. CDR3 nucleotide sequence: TGTGCCAGCAGACCAACCGGGACAGGGAACACCGGGGAGCTGTTTTTT.

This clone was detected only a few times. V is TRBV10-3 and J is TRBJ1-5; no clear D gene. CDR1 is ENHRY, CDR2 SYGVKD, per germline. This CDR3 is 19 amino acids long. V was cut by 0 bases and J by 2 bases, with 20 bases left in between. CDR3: CAISESYGRAVSGNQPQHF. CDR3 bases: TGTGCCATCAGTGAGTCGTATGGTCGCGCGGTCAGCGGCAATCAGCCCCAGCATTTT.

CDR3 loop: CASSRGITDTQYF. The CDR3 DNA follows: TGTGCCAGCAGTAGGGGGATCACAGATACGCAGTATTTT. The chain carries TRBV6-5 and TRBJ2-3; D perhaps matches TRBD1 (6 bases). This CDR3 has 13 amino acids. CDR1 and CDR2 (germline): MNHEY, SVGAGI. The germline V and J ends were trimmed by 5 bases and 2 bases, with 8 bases remaining between them.

As DNA, the CDR3 is TGTGCCAGTAGTGCTGCGGGGGGGCTCTACGAGCAGTACTTC. This codes for CASSAAGGLYEQYF. The chain uses TRBV19 and TRBJ2-7; 9 nucleotides line up with TRBD2. This CDR3 contains 14 residues. With 5 bases clipped from V and 3 bases from J, the junction kept 5 bases outside the gene matches. Germline lookup yields CDR1 LNHDA and CDR2 SQIVND (reference sequence).

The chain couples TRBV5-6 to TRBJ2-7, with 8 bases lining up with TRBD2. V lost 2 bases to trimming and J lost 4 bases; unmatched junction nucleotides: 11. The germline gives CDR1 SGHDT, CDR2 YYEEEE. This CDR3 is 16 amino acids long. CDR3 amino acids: CASSFEFGSGSYEQYV. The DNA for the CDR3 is TGTGCCAGCAGCTTTGAATTCGGGAGCGGGAGTTACGAGCAGTACGTC.

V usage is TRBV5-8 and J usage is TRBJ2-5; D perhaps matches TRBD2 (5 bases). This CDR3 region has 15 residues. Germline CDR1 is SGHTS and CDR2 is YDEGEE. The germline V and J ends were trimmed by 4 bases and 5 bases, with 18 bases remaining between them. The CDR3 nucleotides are TGTGCCAGCAGCCCCCGAATCCGGGGAAGCGAGACCCAGTACTTC. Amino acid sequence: CASSPRIRGSETQYF.

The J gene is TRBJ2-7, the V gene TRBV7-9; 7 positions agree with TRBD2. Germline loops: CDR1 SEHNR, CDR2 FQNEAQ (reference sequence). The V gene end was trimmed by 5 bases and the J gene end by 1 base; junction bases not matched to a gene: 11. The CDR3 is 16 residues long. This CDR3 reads CASSPGHGGISYEQYF. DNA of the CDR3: TGTGCCAGCAGCCCTGGTCACGGGGGGATATCCTACGAGCAGTACTTC.

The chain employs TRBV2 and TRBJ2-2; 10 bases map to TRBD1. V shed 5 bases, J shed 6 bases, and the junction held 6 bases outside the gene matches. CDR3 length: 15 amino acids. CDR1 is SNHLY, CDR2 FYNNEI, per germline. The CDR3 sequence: CASSYLGQGAGELFF. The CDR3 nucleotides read TGTGCCAGCAGTTACCTAGGACAGGGGGCCGGGGAGCTGTTTTTT.

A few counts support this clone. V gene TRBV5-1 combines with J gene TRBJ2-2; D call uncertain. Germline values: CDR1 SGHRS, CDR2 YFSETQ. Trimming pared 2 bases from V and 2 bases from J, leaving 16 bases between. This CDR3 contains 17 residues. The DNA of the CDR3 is TGCGCCAGCAGCTTAGAATTTGCGCGGAGAAACACCGGGGAGCTGTTTTTT. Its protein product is CASSLEFARRNTGELFF.

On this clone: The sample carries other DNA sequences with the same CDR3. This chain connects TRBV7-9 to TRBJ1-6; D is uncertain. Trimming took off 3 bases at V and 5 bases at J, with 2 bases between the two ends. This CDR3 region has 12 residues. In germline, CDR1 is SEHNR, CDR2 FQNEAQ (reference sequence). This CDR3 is CASSFNNSPLHF. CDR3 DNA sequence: TGTGCCAGCAGCTTTAATAATTCACCCCTCCACTTT.

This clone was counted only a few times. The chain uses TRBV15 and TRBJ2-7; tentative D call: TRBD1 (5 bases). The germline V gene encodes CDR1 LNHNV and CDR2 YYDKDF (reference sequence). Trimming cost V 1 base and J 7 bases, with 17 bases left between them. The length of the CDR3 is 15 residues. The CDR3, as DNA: TGTGCCACCAGCAGAGGGGATCAGGGCGTTGGGGAGCAGTACTTC. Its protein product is CATSRGDQGVGEQYF.

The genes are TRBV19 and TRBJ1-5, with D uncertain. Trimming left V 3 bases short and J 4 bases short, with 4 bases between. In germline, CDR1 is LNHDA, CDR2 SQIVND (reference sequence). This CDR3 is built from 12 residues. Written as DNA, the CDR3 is TGTGCCAGTAGTATCAGAAATCAGCCCCAGCATTTT. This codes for CASSIRNQPQHF. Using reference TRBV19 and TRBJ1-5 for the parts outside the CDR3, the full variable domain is DGGITQSPKYLFRKEGQNVTLSCEQNLNHDAMYWYRQDPGQGLRLIYYSQIVNDFQKGDIAEGYSVSREKKESFPLTVTSAQKNPTAFYLCASSIRNQPQHFGDGTRLSIL.

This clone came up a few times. This CDR3 is CASSVSGTGVNTEAFF. CDR3 DNA: TGTGCCAGCAGTGTTTCCGGGACAGGGGTGAACACTGAAGCTTTCTTT. The chain joins TRBV25-1 to TRBJ1-1, with TRBD1 matching over 10 bases. The CDR3 is 16 residues long. Germline V gives CDR1 MGHDK, CDR2 SYGVNS. V lost 4 bases and J lost 0; bases outside the gene matches: 5.

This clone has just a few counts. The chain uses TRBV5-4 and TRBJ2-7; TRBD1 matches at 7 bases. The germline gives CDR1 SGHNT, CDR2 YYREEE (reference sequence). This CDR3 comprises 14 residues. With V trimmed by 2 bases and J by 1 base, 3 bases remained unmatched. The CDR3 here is CASSFRGPSYEQYF. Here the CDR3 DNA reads TGTGCCAGCAGCTTTAGGGGGCCTTCCTACGAGCAGTACTTC.

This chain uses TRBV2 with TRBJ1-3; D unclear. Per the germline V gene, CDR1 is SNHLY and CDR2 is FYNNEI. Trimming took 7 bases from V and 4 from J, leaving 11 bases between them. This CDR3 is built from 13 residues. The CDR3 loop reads CASTSRGGNTIYF. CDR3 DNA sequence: TGTGCCAGCACCTCCCGGGGAGGAAACACCATATATTTT.

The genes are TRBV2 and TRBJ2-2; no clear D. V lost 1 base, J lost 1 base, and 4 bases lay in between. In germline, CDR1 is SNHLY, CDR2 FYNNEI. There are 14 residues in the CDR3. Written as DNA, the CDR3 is TGTGCCAGCAGTGAAGGAGGGAACACCGGGGAGCTGTTTTTT. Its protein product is CASSEGGNTGELFF.

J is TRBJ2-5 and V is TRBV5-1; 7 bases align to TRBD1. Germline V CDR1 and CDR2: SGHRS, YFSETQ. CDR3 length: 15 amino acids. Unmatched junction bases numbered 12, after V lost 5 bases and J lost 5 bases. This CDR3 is CASRYTGQAGETQYF. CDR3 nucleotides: TGCGCCAGCAGGTATACCGGACAGGCCGGGGAGACCCAGTACTTC.

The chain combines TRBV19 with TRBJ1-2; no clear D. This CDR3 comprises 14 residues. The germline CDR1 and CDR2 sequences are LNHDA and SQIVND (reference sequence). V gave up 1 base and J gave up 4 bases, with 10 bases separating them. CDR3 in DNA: TGTGCCAGTAGTATAGGTCGCGGGGTCTATGGCTACACCTTC. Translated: CASSIGRGVYGYTF. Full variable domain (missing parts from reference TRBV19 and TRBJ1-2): DGGITQSPKYLFRKEGQNVTLSCEQNLNHDAMYWYRQDPGQGLRLIYYSQIVNDFQKGDIAEGYSVSREKKESFPLTVTSAQKNPTAFYLCASSIGRGVYGYTFGSGTRLTVV.

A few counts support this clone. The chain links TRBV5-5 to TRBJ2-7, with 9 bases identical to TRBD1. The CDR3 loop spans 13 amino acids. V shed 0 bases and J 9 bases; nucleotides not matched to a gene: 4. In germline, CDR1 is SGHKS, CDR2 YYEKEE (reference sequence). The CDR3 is CASSLEGQGRQYV. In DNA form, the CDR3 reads TGTGCCAGCAGCTTGGAGGGACAGGGACGGCAGTACGTC.

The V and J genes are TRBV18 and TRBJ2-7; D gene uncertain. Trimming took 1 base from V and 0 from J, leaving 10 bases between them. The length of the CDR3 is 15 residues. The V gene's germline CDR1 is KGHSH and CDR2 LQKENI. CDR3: CASSPRAGRSYEQYV. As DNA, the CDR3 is TGTGCCAGCTCACCACGAGCAGGCCGCTCCTACGAGCAGTACGTC.

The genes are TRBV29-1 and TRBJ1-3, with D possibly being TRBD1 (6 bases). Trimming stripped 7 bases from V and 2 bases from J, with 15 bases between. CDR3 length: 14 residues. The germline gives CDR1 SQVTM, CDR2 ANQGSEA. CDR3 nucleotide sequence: TGCAGCGCAACCGGGGGGGGCACTGGAAACACCATATATTTT. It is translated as CSATGGGTGNTIYF.

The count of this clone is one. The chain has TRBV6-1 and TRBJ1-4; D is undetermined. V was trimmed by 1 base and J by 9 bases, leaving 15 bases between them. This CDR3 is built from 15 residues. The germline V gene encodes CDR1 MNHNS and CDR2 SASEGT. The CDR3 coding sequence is TGTGCCAGCAGTGAAGACAGTCCCTCCTGGAAAAAACTGTTTTTT. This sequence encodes CASSEDSPSWKKLFF.

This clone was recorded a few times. The CDR3 sequence is CASSRETGGNQPQHF. The CDR3 DNA is TGTGCCAGCAGTCGAGAGACAGGGGGCAATCAGCCCCAGCATTTT. The genes are TRBV5-8 and TRBJ1-5, with 8 bases lining up with TRBD1. The CDR3 contains 15 residues. Germline loops: CDR1 SGHTS, CDR2 YDEGEE. V was clipped by 5 bases and J by 2 bases; unmatched bases: 6.

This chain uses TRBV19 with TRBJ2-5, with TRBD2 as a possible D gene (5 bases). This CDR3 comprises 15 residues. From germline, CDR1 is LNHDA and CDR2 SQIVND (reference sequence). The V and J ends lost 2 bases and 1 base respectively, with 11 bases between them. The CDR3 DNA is TGTGCCAGTAGTATAAGAGCGGAGAGCCAAGAGACCCAGTACTTC. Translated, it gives CASSIRAESQETQYF.

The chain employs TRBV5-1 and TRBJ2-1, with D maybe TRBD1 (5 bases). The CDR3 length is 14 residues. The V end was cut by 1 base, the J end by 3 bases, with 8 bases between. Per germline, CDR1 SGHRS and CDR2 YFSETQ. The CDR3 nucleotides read TGCGCCAGCAGCTTGTTAGGGGTCTACAATGAGCAGTTCTTC. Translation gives CASSLLGVYNEQFF.

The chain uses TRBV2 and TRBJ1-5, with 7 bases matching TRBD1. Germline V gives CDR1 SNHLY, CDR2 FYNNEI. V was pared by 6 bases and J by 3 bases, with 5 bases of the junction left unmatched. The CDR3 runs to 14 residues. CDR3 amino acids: CASRAGQINQPQHF. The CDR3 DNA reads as TGTGCCAGCAGGGCGGGACAGATCAATCAGCCCCAGCATTTT.

This CDR3 is CASSEGPRSWAGGYEQYV. In nucleotides, the CDR3 is TGTGCCAGCAGTGAAGGCCCCAGGAGTTGGGCGGGGGGCTACGAGCAGTACGTC. The J gene is TRBJ2-7, the V gene TRBV6-1, with 8 positions matching TRBD2. CDR1 is MNHNS and CDR2 is SASEGT in the germline V gene. The CDR3 covers 18 residues. V was pared by 1 base and J by 3 bases, with 14 bases of the junction left unmatched.

CDR3 nucleotide sequence: TGTGCCAGCTCACCATCAAAATCCTCTGGAAACACCATATATTTT. This translates into CASSPSKSSGNTIYF. This rearrangement joins TRBV18 to TRBJ1-3; D is uncertain. The V and J ends lost 2 bases and 0 bases respectively, with 8 bases between them. There are 15 residues in the CDR3. CDR1 is KGHSH, CDR2 LQKENI, per germline.